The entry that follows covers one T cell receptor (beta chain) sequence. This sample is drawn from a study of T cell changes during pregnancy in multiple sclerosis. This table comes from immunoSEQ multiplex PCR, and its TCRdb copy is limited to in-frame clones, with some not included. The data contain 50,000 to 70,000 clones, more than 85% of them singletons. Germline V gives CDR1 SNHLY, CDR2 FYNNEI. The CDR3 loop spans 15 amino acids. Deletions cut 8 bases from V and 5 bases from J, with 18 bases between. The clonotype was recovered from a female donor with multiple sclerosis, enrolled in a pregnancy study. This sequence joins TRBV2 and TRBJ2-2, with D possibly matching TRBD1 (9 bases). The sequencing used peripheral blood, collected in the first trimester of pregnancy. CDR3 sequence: CASGTGGGRTGELFF. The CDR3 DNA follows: TGTGCCAGCGGTACAGGGGGCGGGAGGACCGGGGAGCTGTTTTTT.